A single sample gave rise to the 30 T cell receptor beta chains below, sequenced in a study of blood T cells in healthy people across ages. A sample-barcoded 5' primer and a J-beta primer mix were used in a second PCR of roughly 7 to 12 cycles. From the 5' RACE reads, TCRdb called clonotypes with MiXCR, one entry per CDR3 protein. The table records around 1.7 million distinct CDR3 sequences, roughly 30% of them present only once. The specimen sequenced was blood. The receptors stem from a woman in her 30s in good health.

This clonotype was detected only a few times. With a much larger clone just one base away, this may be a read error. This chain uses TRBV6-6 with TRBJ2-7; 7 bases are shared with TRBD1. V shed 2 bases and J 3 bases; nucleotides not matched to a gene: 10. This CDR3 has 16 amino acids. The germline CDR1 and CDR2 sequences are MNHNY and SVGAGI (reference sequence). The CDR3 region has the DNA TGTGCCAGCAGTTACGGGACAGCTAAGAGGAGCTACGAGCAGTACTTC. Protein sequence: CASSYGTAKRSYEQYF.

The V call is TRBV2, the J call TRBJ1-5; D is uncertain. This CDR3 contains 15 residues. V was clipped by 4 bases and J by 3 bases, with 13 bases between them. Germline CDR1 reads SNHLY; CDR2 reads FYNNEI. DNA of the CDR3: TGTGCCAGCAGTGGAAACAGTTTATCCAATCAGCCCCAGCATTTT. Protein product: CASSGNSLSNQPQHF. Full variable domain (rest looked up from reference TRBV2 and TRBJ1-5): EPEVTQTPSHQVTQMGQEVILRCVPISNHLYFYWYRQILGQKVEFLVSFYNNEISEKSEIFDDQFSVERPDGSNFTLKIRSTKLEDSAMYFCASSGNSLSNQPQHFGDGTRLSIL.

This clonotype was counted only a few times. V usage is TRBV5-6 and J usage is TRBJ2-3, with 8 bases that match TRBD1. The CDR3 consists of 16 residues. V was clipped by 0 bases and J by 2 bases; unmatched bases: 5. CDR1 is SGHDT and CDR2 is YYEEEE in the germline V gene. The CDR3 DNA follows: TGTGCCAGCAGCTTGGGGACAGGGAGAAACACAGATACGCAGTATTTT. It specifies CASSLGTGRNTDTQYF.

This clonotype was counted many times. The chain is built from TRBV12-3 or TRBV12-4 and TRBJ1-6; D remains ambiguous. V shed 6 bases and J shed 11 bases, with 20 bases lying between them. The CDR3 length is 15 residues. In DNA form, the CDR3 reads TGTGCCAGCAGCAAAAGGACGGACGCCAGGCCACCCCTCCACTTT. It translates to CASSKRTDARPPLHF.

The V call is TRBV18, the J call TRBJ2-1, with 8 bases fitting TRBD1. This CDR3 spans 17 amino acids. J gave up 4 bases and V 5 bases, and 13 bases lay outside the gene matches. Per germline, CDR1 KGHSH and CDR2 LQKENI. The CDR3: CASSWTGRQGRYNEQFF. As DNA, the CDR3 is TGTGCCAGCTCATGGACCGGCCGACAGGGGCGATACAATGAGCAGTTCTTC. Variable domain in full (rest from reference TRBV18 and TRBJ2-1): NAGVMQNPRHLVRRRGQEARLRCSPMKGHSHVYWYRQLPEEGLKFMVYLQKENIIDESGMPKERFSAEFPKEGPSILRIQQVVRGDSAAYFCASSWTGRQGRYNEQFFGPGTRLTVL.

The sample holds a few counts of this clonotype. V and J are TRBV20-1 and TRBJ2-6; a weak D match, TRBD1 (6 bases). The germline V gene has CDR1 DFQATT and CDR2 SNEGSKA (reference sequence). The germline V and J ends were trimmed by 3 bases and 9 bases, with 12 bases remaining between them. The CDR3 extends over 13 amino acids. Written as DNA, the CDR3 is TGCAGTGCTAGGTCGGGACAACTCAACGTCCTGACTTTC. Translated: CSARSGQLNVLTF.

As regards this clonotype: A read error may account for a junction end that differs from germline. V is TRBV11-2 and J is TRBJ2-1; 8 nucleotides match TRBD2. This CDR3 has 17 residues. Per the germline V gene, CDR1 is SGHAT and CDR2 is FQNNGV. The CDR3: CASSLDYYGGAGGERFF. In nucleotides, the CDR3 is TGTGCCAGCAGCTTAGATTATTACGGGGGGGCCGGCGGCGAGCGGTTCTTC.

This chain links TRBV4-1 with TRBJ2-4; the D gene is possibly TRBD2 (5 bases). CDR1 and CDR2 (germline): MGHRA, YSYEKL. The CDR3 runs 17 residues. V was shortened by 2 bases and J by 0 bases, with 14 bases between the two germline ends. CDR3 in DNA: TGCGCCAGCAGCCAAAATCGAGGGAGTCTAGCCAAAAACATTCAGTACTTC. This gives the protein CASSQNRGSLAKNIQYF.

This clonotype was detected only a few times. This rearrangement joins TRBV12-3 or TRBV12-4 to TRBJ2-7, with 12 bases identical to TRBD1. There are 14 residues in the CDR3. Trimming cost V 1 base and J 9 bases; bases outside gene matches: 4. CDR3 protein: CASSLGDRGLRQYF. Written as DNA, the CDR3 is TGTGCCAGCAGTTTAGGGGACAGGGGGCTGAGGCAGTACTTC.

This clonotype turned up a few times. The CDR3 nucleotides are TGCAGTGCTAGAGCTTCCGGTGCACTCAATCAGCCCCAGCATTTT. This encodes CSARASGALNQPQHF. V is TRBV20-1 and J is TRBJ1-5; D ambiguous. The length of the CDR3 is 15 residues. Germline assignment: CDR1 DFQATT and CDR2 SNEGSKA (reference sequence). V lost 1 base to trimming and J lost 3 bases, with 13 bases between them.

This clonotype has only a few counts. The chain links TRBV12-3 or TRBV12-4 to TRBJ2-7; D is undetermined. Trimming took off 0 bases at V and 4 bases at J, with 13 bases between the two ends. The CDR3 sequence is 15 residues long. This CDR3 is CASSLAVNIRYEQYF. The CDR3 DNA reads TGTGCCAGCAGTTTAGCGGTGAACATAAGATACGAGCAGTACTTC.

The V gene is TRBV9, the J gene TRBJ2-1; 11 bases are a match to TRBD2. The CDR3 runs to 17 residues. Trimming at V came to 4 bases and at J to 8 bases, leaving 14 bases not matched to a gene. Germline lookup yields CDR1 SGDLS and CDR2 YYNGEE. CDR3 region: CASSKGLAGPKLDEQFF. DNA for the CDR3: TGTGCCAGCAGCAAAGGACTAGCGGGTCCCAAGCTAGATGAGCAGTTCTTC.

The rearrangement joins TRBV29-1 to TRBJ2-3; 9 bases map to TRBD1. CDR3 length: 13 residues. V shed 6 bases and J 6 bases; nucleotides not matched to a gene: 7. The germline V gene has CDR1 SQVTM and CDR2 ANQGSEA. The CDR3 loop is CSVITGGFDTQYF. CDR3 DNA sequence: TGCAGCGTCATAACAGGGGGCTTCGATACGCAGTATTTT.

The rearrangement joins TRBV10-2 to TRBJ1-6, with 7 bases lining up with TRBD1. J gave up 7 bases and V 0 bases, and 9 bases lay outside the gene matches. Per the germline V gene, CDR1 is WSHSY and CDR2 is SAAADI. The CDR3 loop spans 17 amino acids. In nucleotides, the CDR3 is TGCGCCAGCAGTGAGTCGGGTCTAGCAGGGGGGAATTCACCCCTCCACTTT. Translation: CASSESGLAGGNSPLHF.

CDR3 in DNA: TGCGCCAGCAGCCGCGACCTCCACAGGGGCTCCTACAATGAGCAGTTCTTC. It translates to CASSRDLHRGSYNEQFF. The rearrangement links TRBV4-3 to TRBJ2-1; 7 nucleotides agree with TRBD1. CDR1 and CDR2 from the germline V gene are LGHNA and YSLEER. V was pared by 4 bases and J by 0 bases, with 9 bases of the junction left unmatched. The CDR3 spans 17 residues.

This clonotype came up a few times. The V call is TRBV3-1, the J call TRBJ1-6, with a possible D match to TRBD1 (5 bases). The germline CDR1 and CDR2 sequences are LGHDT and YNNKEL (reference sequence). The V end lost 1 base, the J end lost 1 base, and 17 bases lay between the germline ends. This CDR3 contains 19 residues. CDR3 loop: CASSQVTSAGQSYNSPLHF. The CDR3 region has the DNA TGTGCCAGCAGCCAAGTAACGTCTGCAGGACAATCCTATAATTCACCCCTCCACTTT.

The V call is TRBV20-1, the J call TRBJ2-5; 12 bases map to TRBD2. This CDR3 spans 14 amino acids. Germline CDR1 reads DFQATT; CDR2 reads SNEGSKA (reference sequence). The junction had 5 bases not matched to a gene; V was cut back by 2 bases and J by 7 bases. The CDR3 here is CSARPSGGAGTQYF. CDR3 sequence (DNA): TGCAGTGCTAGACCTAGCGGGGGGGCAGGGACCCAGTACTTC.

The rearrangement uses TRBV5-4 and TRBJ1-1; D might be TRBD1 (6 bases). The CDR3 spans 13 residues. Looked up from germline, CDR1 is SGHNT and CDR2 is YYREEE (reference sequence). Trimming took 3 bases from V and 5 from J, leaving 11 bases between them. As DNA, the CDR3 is TGTGCCAGCAGCTACTATACAGGGACTGAAGCTTTCTTT. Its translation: CASSYYTGTEAFF.

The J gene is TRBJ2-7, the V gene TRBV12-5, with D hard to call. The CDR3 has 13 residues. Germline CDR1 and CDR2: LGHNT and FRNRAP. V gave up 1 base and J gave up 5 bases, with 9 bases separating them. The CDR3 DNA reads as TGTGCTAGTGGTTTGGGGGGTAAGGACGAGCAGTACTTC. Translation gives CASGLGGKDEQYF.

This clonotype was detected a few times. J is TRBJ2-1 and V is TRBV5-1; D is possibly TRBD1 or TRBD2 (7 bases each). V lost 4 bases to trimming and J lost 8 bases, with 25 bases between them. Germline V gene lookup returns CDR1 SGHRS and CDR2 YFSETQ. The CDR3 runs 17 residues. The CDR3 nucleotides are TGCGCCAGCAGCCTCCCCAGGGGAGGGGGCCCCGACGATGAGCAGTTCTTC. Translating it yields CASSLPRGGGPDDEQFF.

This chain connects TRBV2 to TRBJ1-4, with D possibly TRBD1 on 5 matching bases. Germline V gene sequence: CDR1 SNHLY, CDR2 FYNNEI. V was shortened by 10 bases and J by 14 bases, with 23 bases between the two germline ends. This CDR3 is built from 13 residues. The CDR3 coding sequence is TGTGCCAACAGCCCGGACAAGCCTGCAGGTCTGTTTTTT. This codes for CANSPDKPAGLFF.

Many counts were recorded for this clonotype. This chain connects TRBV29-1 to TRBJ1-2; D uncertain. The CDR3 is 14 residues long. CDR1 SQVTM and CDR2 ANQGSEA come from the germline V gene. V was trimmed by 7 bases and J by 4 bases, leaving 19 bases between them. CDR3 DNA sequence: TGCAGCGCTGGGAGCGGCGGGGATTCCTATGGCTACACCTTC. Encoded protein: CSAGSGGDSYGYTF. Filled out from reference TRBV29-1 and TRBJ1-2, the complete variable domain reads SAVISQKPSRDICQRGTSLTIQCQVDSQVTMMFWYRQQPGQSLTLIATANQGSEATYESGFVIDKFPISRPNLTFSTLTVSNMSPEDSSIYLCSAGSGGDSYGYTFGSGTRLTVV.

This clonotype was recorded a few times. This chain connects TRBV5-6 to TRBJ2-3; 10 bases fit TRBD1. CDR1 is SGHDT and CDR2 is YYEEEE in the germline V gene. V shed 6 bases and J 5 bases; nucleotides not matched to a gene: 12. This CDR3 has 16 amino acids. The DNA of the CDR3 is TGTGCCAGCACCATGGGGACAGGGGTGGCTAAAGATACGCAGTATTTT. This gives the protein CASTMGTGVAKDTQYF.

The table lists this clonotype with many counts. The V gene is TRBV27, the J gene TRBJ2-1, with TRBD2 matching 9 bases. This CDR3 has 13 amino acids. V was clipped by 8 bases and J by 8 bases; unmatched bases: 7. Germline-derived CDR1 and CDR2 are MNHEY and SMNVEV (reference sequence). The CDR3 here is CASQGLAIDEQFF. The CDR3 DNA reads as TGTGCCAGCCAGGGACTAGCTATAGATGAGCAGTTCTTC.

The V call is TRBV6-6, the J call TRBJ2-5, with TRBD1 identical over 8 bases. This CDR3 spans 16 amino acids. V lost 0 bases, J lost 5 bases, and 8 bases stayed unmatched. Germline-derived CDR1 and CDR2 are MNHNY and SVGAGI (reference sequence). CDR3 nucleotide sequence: TGTGCCAGCAGTTACTCAGCCCAGGGGGCAGGGGAGACCCAGTACTTC. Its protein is CASSYSAQGAGETQYF.

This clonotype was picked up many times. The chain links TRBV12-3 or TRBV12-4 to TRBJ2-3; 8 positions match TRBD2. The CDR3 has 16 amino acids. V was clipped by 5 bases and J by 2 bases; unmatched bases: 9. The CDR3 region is CASSPQGGGPTDTQYF. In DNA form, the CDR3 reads TGTGCCAGCAGTCCCCAGGGCGGGGGGCCCACAGATACGCAGTATTTT.

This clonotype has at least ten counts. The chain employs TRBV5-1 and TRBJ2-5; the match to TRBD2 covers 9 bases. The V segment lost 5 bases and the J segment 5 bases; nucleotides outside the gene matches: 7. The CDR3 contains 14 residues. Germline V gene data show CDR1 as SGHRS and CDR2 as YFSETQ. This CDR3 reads CASSPAGGPETQYF. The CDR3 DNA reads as TGCGCCAGCAGTCCTGCGGGGGGGCCGGAGACCCAGTACTTC.

The CDR3 DNA follows: TGTGCCAGCAGCCCAAGGGGCCAGGGGGCTTACTATGGCTACACCTTC. Encoded protein: CASSPRGQGAYYGYTF. The rearrangement uses TRBV3-1 and TRBJ1-2; 8 positions match TRBD1. The germline V gene encodes CDR1 LGHDT and CDR2 YNNKEL (reference sequence). The CDR3 totals 16 residues. Trimming cost V 4 bases and J 3 bases; bases outside gene matches: 10.

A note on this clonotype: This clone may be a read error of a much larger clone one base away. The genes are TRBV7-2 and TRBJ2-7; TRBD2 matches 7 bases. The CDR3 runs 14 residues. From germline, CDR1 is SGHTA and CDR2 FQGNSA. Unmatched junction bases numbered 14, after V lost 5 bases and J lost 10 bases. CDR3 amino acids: CASSPQGSGEAQYF. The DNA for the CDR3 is TGTGCCAGCAGCCCTCAAGGGAGCGGGGAGGCCCAGTACTTC. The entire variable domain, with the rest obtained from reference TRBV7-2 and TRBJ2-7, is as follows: GAGVSQSPSNKVTEKGKDVELRCDPISGHTALYWYRQSLGQGLEFLIYFQGNSAPDKSGLPSDRFSAERTGGSVSTLTIQRTQQEDSAVYLCASSPQGSGEAQYFGPGTRLTVT.

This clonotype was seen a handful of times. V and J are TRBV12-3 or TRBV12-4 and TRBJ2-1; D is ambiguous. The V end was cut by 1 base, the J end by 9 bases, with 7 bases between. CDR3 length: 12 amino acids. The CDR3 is CASSLDPGEQFF. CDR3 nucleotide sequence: TGTGCCAGCAGTTTAGACCCTGGTGAGCAGTTCTTC.